This T cell receptor (beta chain) came from a study of T cell responses to AZD1222 COVID-19 vaccine. Sequencing used immunoSEQ multiplex PCR; TCRdb keeps in-frame clones, though not all of them. This sample has about 120,000 clones, with around 90% found just once. This clone was seen a single time. Its antigen is unidentified. Study outcomes and limitations: Rises in breadth and depth of Spike-specific TCRs came after two AZD1222 doses. Only six people who got AZD1222 tested seropositive at baseline.

CDR1 and CDR2 from the germline V gene are DFQATT and SNEGSKA (reference sequence). Between the trimmed V and J ends, which lost 4 bases and 6 bases, there was a span of 7 bases. The CDR3 is made up of 11 amino acids. The TCR was taken from an adult in good health. Specimen: peripheral blood, collected on day 0 of AZD1222 vaccination. The rearrangement links TRBV20-1 to TRBJ2-1; D unclear. The DNA for the CDR3 is TGCAGTGCTACTAGGACCAATGAGCAGTTCTTC. It translates to CSATRTNEQFF.